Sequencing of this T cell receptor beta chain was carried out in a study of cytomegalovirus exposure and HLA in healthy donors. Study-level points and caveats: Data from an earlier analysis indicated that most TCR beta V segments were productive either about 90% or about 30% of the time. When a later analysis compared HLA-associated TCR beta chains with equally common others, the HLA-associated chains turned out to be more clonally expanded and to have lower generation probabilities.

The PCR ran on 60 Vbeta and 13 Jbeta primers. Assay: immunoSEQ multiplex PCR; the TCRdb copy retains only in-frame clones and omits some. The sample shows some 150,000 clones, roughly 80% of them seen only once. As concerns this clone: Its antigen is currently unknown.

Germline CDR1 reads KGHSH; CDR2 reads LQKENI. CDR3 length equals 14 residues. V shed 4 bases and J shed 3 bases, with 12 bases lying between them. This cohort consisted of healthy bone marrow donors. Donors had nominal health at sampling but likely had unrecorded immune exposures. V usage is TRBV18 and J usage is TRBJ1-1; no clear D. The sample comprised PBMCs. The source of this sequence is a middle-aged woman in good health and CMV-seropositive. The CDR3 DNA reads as TGTGCCAGCTCACGAGGGCAGACTGACACTGAAGCTTTCTTT. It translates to CASSRGQTDTEAFF.